Listed here are 19 T cell receptor beta chains from one sample, sequenced in a study of T cell responses to AZD1222 COVID-19 vaccine. TCRdb's table, derived via immunoSEQ multiplex PCR, lists solely in-frame clones and lacks some. The sample lists more than 85,000 clones, approximately 91% occurring once. Sequencing was performed on peripheral blood, taken 28 days after the second AZD1222 dose. The receptor source for this set is an adult who received the AZD1222 COVID-19 vaccine.

V gene TRBV7-9 combines with J gene TRBJ2-1; 8 positions agree with TRBD2. The CDR3 covers 17 residues. Germline V CDR1 and CDR2: SEHNR, FQNEAQ (reference sequence). With 5 bases clipped from V and 4 bases from J, the junction kept 13 bases outside the gene matches. CDR3 bases: TGTGCCAGCAGCCCCCGAACCGCTAGCGGGCCTTACAATGAGCAGTTCTTC. This encodes CASSPRTASGPYNEQFF.

A single count supports this clone. J is TRBJ1-4 and V is TRBV4-1; D may be TRBD1 (6 bases). V was trimmed by 0 bases and J by 6 bases, leaving 11 bases between them. The V gene's germline CDR1 is MGHRA and CDR2 YSYEKL. The CDR3 is made up of 15 amino acids. The CDR3 loop is CASSQDMRGYEKLFF. The DNA for the CDR3 is TGCGCCAGCAGCCAAGATATGAGGGGGTATGAAAAACTGTTTTTT.

The chain uses TRBV6-5 and TRBJ1-1; D not certain. V was pared by 8 bases and J by 4 bases, with 11 bases between. Germline V lookup: CDR1 MNHEY, CDR2 SVGAGI. The length of the CDR3 is 12 residues. The CDR3 is CASLTVGTEAFF. The DNA for the CDR3 is TGTGCCAGCCTCACCGTTGGCACTGAAGCTTTCTTT.

The chain recombines TRBV2 with TRBJ1-5, with 7 bases identical to TRBD1. Germline-derived CDR1 and CDR2 are SNHLY and FYNNEI. The CDR3 is made up of 16 amino acids. Unmatched junction bases numbered 10, after V lost 8 bases and J lost 0 bases. The CDR3 protein is CASRDRDYYSNQPQHF. The CDR3 nucleotides read TGTGCCAGCCGGGACAGAGACTATTATAGCAATCAGCCCCAGCATTTT.

V usage is TRBV6-2 or TRBV6-3 and J usage is TRBJ2-7; a possible D gene is TRBD2 (5 bases). Trimming pared 5 bases from V and 3 bases from J, leaving 11 bases between. Germline CDR1 is MNHEY and CDR2 is SVGEGT. The CDR3 contains 13 residues. The CDR3 coding sequence is TGTGCCAGCAGTCTCCTAGCTCACTACGAGCAGTACTTC. It specifies CASSLLAHYEQYF.

The chain is built from TRBV19 and TRBJ1-1; D uncertain. Trimming took 5 bases from V and 8 from J, leaving 18 bases between them. Germline lookup yields CDR1 LNHDA and CDR2 SQIVND (reference sequence). This CDR3 contains 14 residues. Here the CDR3 reads CASSLRSGSAEAFF. In DNA form, the CDR3 reads TGTGCCAGTAGTCTACGAAGTGGGTCAGCCGAAGCTTTCTTT.

In its sample, this clone ranks as medium-sized (0.01 to 0.1%). This chain joins TRBV5-1 and TRBJ1-6; D remains unclear. Trimming stripped 1 base from V and 10 bases from J, with 15 bases between. Germline V gives CDR1 SGHRS, CDR2 YFSETQ. The CDR3 spans 15 residues. The CDR3 region has the DNA TGCGCCAGCAGCTTGACGGAAAGAAGAGGATCACCCCTCCACTTT. It yields the protein CASSLTERRGSPLHF.

This rearrangement joins TRBV1 to TRBJ2-1; the table's TRBD1 call for D was not verified on the DNA. TRBV1 is given as a pseudogene. This CDR3 region has 17 residues. CDR3 coding DNA: TGCACCAGCAGCCCGCAAGACAATAGAACGGACTACAATGAGCAGTTCTTC. Translation gives CTSSPQDNRTDYNEQFF.

The J gene is TRBJ2-3, the V gene TRBV7-9; 14 positions match TRBD2. CDR3 length equals 15 residues. J was trimmed by 6 bases and V by 3 bases; bases with no gene match: 2. CDR1 is SEHNR, CDR2 FQNEAQ, per germline (reference sequence). The CDR3 sequence is CASSFRTSGRDTQYF. Here the CDR3 DNA reads TGTGCCAGCAGCTTCCGGACTAGCGGGAGGGATACGCAGTATTTT.

The chain couples TRBV2 to TRBJ2-2; 13 positions agree with TRBD2. Germline V lookup: CDR1 SNHLY, CDR2 FYNNEI. With V trimmed by 6 bases and J by 5 bases, 6 bases remained unmatched. This CDR3 spans 16 amino acids. CDR3 sequence (DNA): TGTGCCAGCAGGAGGGGGACTAGCGGGATTACCGGGGAGCTGTTTTTT. Protein: CASRRGTSGITGELFF.

The chain links TRBV10-3 to TRBJ1-5; D might be TRBD1 (5 bases). Trimming removed 4 bases at V and 7 bases at J, with 11 bases between. The V gene's germline CDR1 is ENHRY and CDR2 SYGVKD. The CDR3 contains 13 residues. CDR3 residues: CAISVGEDQPQHF. CDR3 coding DNA: TGTGCCATCAGTGTAGGGGAGGACCAGCCCCAGCATTTT.

The CDR3 here is CSVRDRTDTQYF. In nucleotides, the CDR3 is TGCAGCGTCCGGGACAGGACAGATACGCAGTATTTT. The rearrangement joins TRBV29-1 to TRBJ2-3; TRBD1 matches 8 bases. The CDR3 contains 12 residues. Germline V gene sequence: CDR1 SQVTM, CDR2 ANQGSEA. V lost 6 bases to trimming and J lost 3 bases; unmatched junction nucleotides: 2.

The chain carries TRBV5-1 and TRBJ2-7; 8 bases agree with TRBD1. Germline lookup yields CDR1 SGHRS and CDR2 YFSETQ. Trimming took 3 bases from V and 7 from J; bases not matched to a gene: 9. This CDR3 comprises 14 residues. CDR3 amino acids: CASSWLNRGEEQYF. For the CDR3, the DNA is TGCGCCAGCAGCTGGTTGAACAGGGGGGAAGAGCAGTACTTC.

DNA for the CDR3: TGTGCCAGCAGCGTAGTGGCCTTGAACACTGAAGCTTTCTTT. Amino acids: CASSVVALNTEAFF. V usage is TRBV9 and J usage is TRBJ1-1; unclear D gene. Trimming pared 0 bases from V and 0 bases from J, leaving 6 bases between. CDR1 SGDLS and CDR2 YYNGEE come from the germline V gene. The CDR3 extends over 14 amino acids.

The CDR3: CASSSYPGGPSPNTEAFF. DNA for the CDR3: TGTGCCAGCAGCTCCTACCCCGGGGGGCCCTCCCCGAACACTGAAGCTTTCTTT. V and J are TRBV13 and TRBJ1-1, with TRBD1 as a possible D gene (6 bases). The ends were cut back, 4 bases at V and 1 base at J, with 22 bases in the middle. This CDR3 region has 18 residues. Germline assignment: CDR1 PRHDT and CDR2 FYEKMQ (reference sequence).

The rearrangement joins TRBV6-1 to TRBJ1-6, with a tentative D call TRBD1 (5 bases). This CDR3 contains 18 residues. Germline assignment: CDR1 MNHNS and CDR2 SASEGT. Trimming took 4 bases from V and 16 from J, leaving 32 bases between them. The CDR3 DNA is TGTGCCAGCAGTGGGGGGGGAGGGAACGATTCGCCATTGGGGCGACTCCACTTT. It yields the protein CASSGGGGNDSPLGRLHF.

This clone appeared a few times. The chain uses TRBV2 and TRBJ2-7; D might be TRBD1 (6 bases). Per the germline V gene, CDR1 is SNHLY and CDR2 is FYNNEI. V was pared by 9 bases and J by 2 bases, with 11 bases between. This CDR3 spans 12 amino acids. CDR3 DNA sequence: TGTGCCAGTGGGGGCGGAGCCTACGAGCAGTACTTC. It yields the protein CASGGGAYEQYF.

The chain is built from TRBV5-1 and TRBJ2-1, with unresolved D. The CDR3 is 15 amino acids. V dropped 4 bases and J dropped 1 base, with 12 bases sitting between them. CDR1 and CDR2 (germline): SGHRS, YFSETQ. CDR3 sequence (DNA): TGCGCCAGCAGCCCACCCCGGGTTTCCTACAATGAGCAGTTCTTC. Amino acids: CASSPPRVSYNEQFF. Full variable domain (missing parts from reference TRBV5-1 and TRBJ2-1): KAGVTQTPRYLIKTRGQQVTLSCSPISGHRSVSWYQQTPGQGLQFLFEYFSETQRNKGNFPGRFSGRQFSNSRSEMNVSTLELGDSALYLCASSPPRVSYNEQFFGPGTRLTVL.

This clone was counted only a few times. The V call is TRBV20-1, the J call TRBJ2-1; no reliable D call. This CDR3 region has 10 residues. The germline CDR1 and CDR2 sequences are DFQATT and SNEGSKA (reference sequence). Here the CDR3 reads CSAQMNEQFF. The CDR3 nucleotides are TGCAGCGCCCAGATGAATGAGCAGTTCTTC.